This TCR beta chain was captured in a study of cytomegalovirus exposure and HLA in healthy donors. The primer mix had 60 Vbeta and 13 Jbeta primers. Sequenced by immunoSEQ multiplex PCR; TCRdb stores in-frame clones only, minus some. The table has approximately 170,000 clones, 60% to 85% seen once. V shed 5 bases and J shed 7 bases, with 15 bases lying between them. Germline V gene data show CDR1 as LNHDA and CDR2 as SQIVND (reference sequence). CDR3 size: 14 residues. The sample consisted of PBMCs. The V call is TRBV19, the J call TRBJ1-5; possible D gene TRBD1, 6 bases. This receptor was identified in a female donor in good health and CMV-seronegative. This CDR3 reads CASSPQGLGQPQHF. The CDR3 nucleotides read TGTGCCAGTAGTCCTCAGGGGCTCGGACAGCCCCAGCATTTT.